This T cell receptor (beta chain) was observed in a study of vaccination and CD4 T cells after COVID-19 (dated by TCRdb to between 2021 and 2023). Regarding the complete study: Convalescent patients had a positive SARS-CoV-2 result on nasal swab PCR, and of these patients, about ten had mild disease and one had severe disease. Six males and four females were included in the convalescent cohort, with two Hispanic individuals, seven Caucasians, two Asians and one multiracial person represented. Participants received two doses of either the Pfizer-BioNTech BNT162b2 vaccine (n=8) or the Moderna mRNA-1273 vaccine (n=2). Post-COVID blood samples were collected from convalescent patients a median of approximately 93 days after diagnosis, with a range of roughly 30 to 161 days. Post-vaccine blood samples were collected a median of about 11 weeks after the second vaccine dose, ranging from roughly 12 to 241 days. The cultures were stimulated with overlapping spike peptide pools from SARS-CoV-2 and from the common cold coronaviruses HCoV-NL63, HCoV-OC43 and HCoV-229E. In control cultures, a CEFX viral epitope pool was used as positive control, an HIV-1 Nef peptide pool was used as negative control, or no peptide was added. The spike-specific CD4+ TCR repertoire was compared before and after mRNA vaccination in approximately 9 COVID-19 convalescent patients and a handful of infection-naive healthy vaccine recipients.

Library preparation used PCR. At the Johns Hopkins FTIC core, DNA from the cultured CD4+ T cells underwent TCR sequencing with the Oncomine TCR Beta short-read assay. The QIAamp micro DNA kit was used to extract genomic DNA from the cultured CD4+ T cells. Oncomine TCR Beta libraries from cultured CD4+ T cells were pooled using unique dual indexes and sequenced on an Illumina iSeq 100. As for the original processing: Non-productive sequences were filtered out, and CDR3s that did not start with C, did not end with F or W, or were shorter than 7 amino acids were discarded. Antigen-specific clonotypes were identified using the MANAFEST web application through comparison of peptide-stimulated wells with reference and other culture wells. An FDR below 0.05, an odds ratio above 5, and a productive frequency above 0.1% in at least two of three replicate wells were required for clones to be considered positive. Cross-reactive clonotypes were defined as significantly expanded in both SARS-CoV-2 spike wells and at least one common cold coronavirus spike condition. Using R version 3.6.1, CDR3 homology was evaluated through Levenshtein distances (stringdist) along with unrooted phylogenetic trees (ape). In TCRdb, the public reads were trimmed at Q25 with fastp and aligned with MiXCR, with productive beta chains retained. Rows merge per CDR3 protein into single entries with the most common DNA and genes. None of the V and J calls come from the authors' own analysis; TCRdb made them. This sample is represented by more than 11,000 distinct CDR3 sequences; about 55% of them were singletons. The top ten hold about 8.2% of the sample.

The count of this clonotype is one. What antigen it recognizes has not been identified. One end of the junction fails to match germline, which may point to a read error. The full study reports these points: The study included relatively few convalescent patients and did not analyze early timepoints after natural infection. Although the median number of SARS-CoV-2-reactive clonotypes went up from 20 to 25 after infection to some 38 after vaccination, the increase was not significant. In convalescent patients, nearly all vaccine-specific clones (304 of 307) were found to be mono-reactive for SARS-CoV-2 spike rather than cross-reactive with common cold coronaviruses. Among the post-vaccine SARS-CoV-2-reactive clones in convalescent patients, a median about 86% showed up only after vaccination, which suggests vaccine-specific priming.

Sample treatment or condition, as interpreted from the label and publication: roughly nine-day PBMC culture with coronavirus spike peptide pools or control peptides (ViraFEST assay). To expand antigen-specific T cells with peptide pools and then pick out the expanded clonotypes through TCR sequencing, the study relied on the ViraFEST assay. The convalescent patients' positive SARS-CoV-2 PCR tests were from March to December 2020, which was before the Alpha, Beta and Delta variants emerged in the United States. PBMCs were cultured at about 2 million per well in IMDM supplemented with 5% human AB serum and 8.5 to 10 IU/ml IL-2, with roughly 9.5 ug/ml peptide pools added. Half of the culture medium was replaced with fresh IL-2-containing medium on days 3 and 7. After roughly 11 days of culture, CD4+ T cells were isolated by negative selection with the EasySep CD4+ T cell isolation kit. PBMCs were separated from whole blood using Ficoll-Paque Plus gradient centrifugation and then either used fresh or cryopreserved at -140C. Each culture condition was generally run in triplicate wells.

The CDR3 spans 16 residues, from the cysteine through the phenylalanine. Only the CDR3 DNA stays, 48 bases, in frame from base 1. Via the germline V gene, CDR1 is SGDLS and CDR2 YYNGEE. Source material: CD4+ T cells from blood, cultured in vitro. The chain joins TRBV9 to TRBJ2-1, and 9 junctional nucleotides match TRBD2. This receptor was identified in a human donor who had recovered from COVID-19. The DNA is TGTGCCAGCAGCCGTCTTAGCGGGAGAAACCCCAATGAGCAATTCTTC. This translates into CASSRLSGRNPNEQFF.